This T cell receptor (beta chain) emerged from a study of cytomegalovirus exposure and HLA in healthy donors (dated by TCRdb to about 2017). For context, the study as a whole: An earlier analysis of roughly 500 of the donors reported 276 Gb of sequence data and 117 million unique TCR beta sequences obtained from 180 million or so T cells. In addition to the first cohort of around 670 subjects, a separate validation cohort of 130 or so different subjects was used. To predict cytomegalovirus infection status, the study brought together high-throughput TCR immunosequencing, statistical association of individual TCRs with disease status, and machine learning. Several DR-DQ haplotypes were handled as single units for association and clustering, since linkage in the cohort was strong. The study used immunosequencing to profile the T cell repertoires of 666 subjects and linked those repertoires to cytomegalovirus serostatus. Rather than drawing on any new phenotypic data, the later analysis identified candidate immune exposures from TCR beta sequences and the way those sequences occurred across donors. The genetic ancestry cluster associated with self-reported Caucasian donors included 81% of the approximately 410 genotyped donors. An early release that covered roughly 600 HLA-typed donors contained approximately 300 gigabases of sequencing data and tens of millions of unique TCR sequences. Genome-wide SNP genotypes for about 65% of the 666 donors were used in a later genetic analysis, which treated that subset as a discovery cohort. Class I and class II HLA loci were covered by the typing at four-digit resolution. The number of typed donors differed by locus: 629-630 for A, B, C, DRB1 and DQB1; 500 to 550 for DQA1; some 610 for DPA1; and some 430 for DPB1. Donor age, sex, ethnicity and CMV serostatus were collected together with the repertoire data. The study aimed to test whether signatures of past pathogen exposure could be identified by cataloging public T cell receptors. A later analysis re-examined previously published TCR beta repertoires from 500 to 700 donors and added high-resolution HLA genotyping to investigate patterns of TCR occurrence. Every discovery cohort repertoire had been produced on one sequencing platform. Among some 400 genotyped donors of the cohort, an average of approximately 250,000 unique TCR beta nucleotide sequences were sequenced per donor, around a sixth of them non-productive. In an earlier analysis of over 550 of the donors, high-throughput TCR beta sequencing was used to judge whether each TCR beta V gene segment behaved as functional or pseudogenic. The paper's findings and limits, for the study overall: In both the original and validation cohorts, the classifier was reported to diagnose cytomegalovirus status with high specificity and sensitivity. When HLA alleles, especially DR and DQ, strongly co-occurred, attributing TCR associations to individual alleles was difficult. Some IMGT-functional V segments, including TRBV6-2 and TRBV6-3, could not be told apart with the 87-base-pair reads, so those segments were excluded. Sequencing depth was assumed to be roughly uniform across donors in the presence/absence analyses, though that assumption may not hold. According to a later analysis, most CMV-associated TCR beta chains appeared to be HLA-restricted, and the HLA associations seemed to be driven largely by CMV exposure. Because HLA typing was missing for some donors at each locus, association tests included only the typed subset. A later analysis reported that several top co-occurrence clusters appeared linked to parvovirus B19, influenza, CMV and Epstein-Barr virus. According to a later genetic analysis, donors in an Asian-associated ancestry cluster had fewer N-insertions in productive TCRs than the approximately 710-donor mean. In a later analysis, the rate of TCR association differed among HLA loci, with DRB1 alleles having the most associated TCRs and HLA-C alleles having the fewest. For the cohort, immune exposure information was limited to CMV serostatus. In an earlier analysis of several hundred of the donors, most TCR beta V segments were observed in productive rearrangements about 90% or about 30% of the time, broadly matching IMGT annotations. A cluster of highly shared sequence variants was judged likely to be a technical artifact of the sequencing pipeline. An association between a missense DCLRE1C variant and V-gene and J-gene trimming of TCR beta chains was found in a later genetic analysis and replicated in an independent cohort. Compared with equally common non-associated chains, HLA-associated TCR beta chains in a later analysis were more clonally expanded and had lower generation probabilities. Because counts were too low, about 15 rarely observed V segments, including chromosome 9 orphons, were left out of the earlier analysis of a few hundred of the donors. Correlated functional status among segregating V segments might be attributable to linkage disequilibrium, but an unknown experimental factor could not be ruled out. In vitro tests confirmed that a few of the cytomegalovirus-associated TCR beta chains recognize cytomegalovirus antigens. The study listed approximately 160 TCR beta chains as associated with cytomegalovirus. Most TCR sequences were observed very rarely across donors, whereas some public TCRs were present in many individuals. The cohort was sequenced for TCR beta chains only, and without alpha or paired-chain data the features that could be detected were limited. A further reported finding was that TCR beta sequences accurately predicted the HLA-A and HLA-B alleles for most subjects in the first cohort. The authors suggested that the approach could potentially be extended to other disease states and immunological phenotypes. Specific HLA alleles were associated with 16,951 TCR beta sequences at a false discovery rate of 0.05 in a later analysis.

As for this clone: Its antigen is still unknown. Base quality data are lacking; no much larger clone is found one base away.

The library was made by the immunoSEQ multiplex PCR assay. A mixture of 60 forward primers for TCR Vbeta segments and 13 reverse primers for TCR Jbeta segments was used in the multiplex PCR. Amplification of the CDR3 region of rearranged TCR beta genes was performed with a multiplex PCR assay on genomic DNA. Amplified TCR beta libraries were sequenced as 87-base-pair reads on the Illumina HiSeq System. The published analysis was carried out like this. A later analysis counted about 80 million unique TCR beta chains across the 550 to 800 repertoires, and some 11 million of these chains were shared by at least two donors. To remove PCR and sequencing errors, raw reads were error-corrected and collapsed into unique sequences using a nearest-neighbor algorithm that merged closely related sequences. CDR3 sequences were aligned to IMGT reference sequences to assign V, D and J gene segments. Each retained sequence needed at least a six-nucleotide match to both a V gene segment and a J gene segment. Rearrangements were classified as productive when the CDR3 lacked stop codons and remained in frame with V and J, and all other rearrangements were classified as non-productive. Following IMGT convention, CDR3 was defined as the stretch from the second conserved V-encoded cysteine up to the conserved J-encoded phenylalanine. The earlier analysis of 587 of the donors excluded sequences that lacked an unambiguous match to a single V gene segment. An earlier analysis of several hundred of the donors called V segments functional above 56.7% productive rearrangements and segregating when the between-donor standard deviation exceeded 5%. To diagnose cytomegalovirus status from the catalog of TCR beta chain sequences, a statistical classification framework was built. In a later analysis, TCR nucleotide sequences were compared against IMGT/GENE-DB human TR gene sequences so that V and J genes could be assigned. Using the TCRdist pipeline, a later analysis assigned CDR3 sequences along with most-parsimonious VDJ recombination scenarios. A later analysis defined each TCR beta chain by its CDR3 amino acid sequence plus V-gene family, and excluded reads lacking a unique V-gene family. In a later analysis, 500 to 650 highly shared, low-generation-probability nucleotide sequences were removed to address suspected cross-contamination and a sequencing artifact. In a later analysis, a clonal expansion index for each public chain was calculated from normalized within-repertoire ranks of inferred template counts. In a later analysis, generation probabilities were computed with a VDJ recombination model fitted to out-of-frame rearrangements, and the resulting probabilities were checked against IGoR. In a later analysis, TCR-TCR, TCR-HLA and TCR-CMV co-occurrence was scored with hypergeometric tests, and a repertoire-size bias correction was applied to TCR pairs. False discovery rates were estimated in a later analysis by permuting HLA or CMV assignments 20 times. In a later analysis, co-occurring TCRs were grouped using DBSCAN, with TCRdist sequence similarity added in when clustering inside HLA-allele-positive subsets. Repertoires with fewer than 30,000 or more than 120,000 public chains, plus five repertoires with anomalous nucleotide sharing, were excluded from co-occurrence clustering. TCRdb limited this immuneACCESS table to in-frame rearrangements with V and J called. A share of clones is missing; checked studies link under half to unresolved V genes, and the rest is unexplained. V and J calls and clone size are copied from that table; D and trimming were computed from the DNA. The sample has more than 95,000 clones on record, 75% to 85% of them singletons. Together, the top ten hold 6.1% of the sample.

CDR3 length: 15 amino acids, cysteine to phenylalanine. Of all the DNA, just the CDR3 is kept, 45 bases in frame from base 1. V is cut by 0 bases and J by 0 bases, and the space between the germline ends is 9 bases. Sequences SGDLS (CDR1) and YYNGEE (CDR2) are obtained from the germline V gene. The cohort comprised around 700 healthy bone marrow donors. Cohort members were all nominally healthy when sampled, although unrecorded immune exposures were likely present. The donor tested CMV seronegative, placing the donor among the 350 or so seronegative members of the cohort. A peripheral blood sample was collected from each donor, and TCR beta sequencing was performed on peripheral blood mononuclear cells. The Qiagen DNeasy Blood Extraction Kit was used to extract genomic DNA from the blood cell samples.

The clonotype comes from a man younger than 35 in good health and CMV-seronegative. Here the chain combines TRBV9 and TRBJ1-1; no confident D gene assignment can be made. The sequenced sample was PBMCs. The DNA sequence follows: TGTGCCAGCAGCGTAGCTAATCAAATGAACACTGAAGCTTTCTTT. Translation gives CASSVANQMNTEAFF.